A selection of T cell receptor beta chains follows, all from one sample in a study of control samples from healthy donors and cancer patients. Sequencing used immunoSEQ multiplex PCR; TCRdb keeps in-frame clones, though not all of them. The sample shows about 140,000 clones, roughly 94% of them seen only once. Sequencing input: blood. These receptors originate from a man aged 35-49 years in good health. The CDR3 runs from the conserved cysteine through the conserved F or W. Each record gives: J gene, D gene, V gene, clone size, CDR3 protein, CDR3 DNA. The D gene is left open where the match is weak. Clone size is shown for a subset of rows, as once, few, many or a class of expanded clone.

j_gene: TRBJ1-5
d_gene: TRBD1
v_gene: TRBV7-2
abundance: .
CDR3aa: CASSFAGGYNQPQHF
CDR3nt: TGTGCCAGCAGCTTTGCAGGGGGCTACAATCAGCCCCAGCATTTT

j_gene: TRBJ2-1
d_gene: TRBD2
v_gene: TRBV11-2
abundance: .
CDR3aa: CASTFTSGYYNEQFF
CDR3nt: TGTGCCAGCACCTTTACTAGCGGGTACTACAATGAGCAGTTCTTC

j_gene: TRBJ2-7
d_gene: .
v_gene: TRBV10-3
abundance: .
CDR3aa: CAIKGGYEQYF
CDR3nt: TGTGCCATCAAAGGCGGGTACGAGCAGTACTTC

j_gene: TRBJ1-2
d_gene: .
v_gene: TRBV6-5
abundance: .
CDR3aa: CASTPRGKYGYTF
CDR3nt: TGTGCCAGCACCCCGAGGGGCAAATATGGCTACACCTTC

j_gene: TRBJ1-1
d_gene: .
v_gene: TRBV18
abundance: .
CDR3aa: CASSEYTVRAYTEAFF
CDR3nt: TGTGCCAGCTCTGAATACACAGTAAGGGCGTACACTGAAGCTTTCTTT

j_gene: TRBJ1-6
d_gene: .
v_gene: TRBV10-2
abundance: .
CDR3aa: CASSESGVKSPLHF
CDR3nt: TGCGCCAGCAGTGAGTCCGGGGTAAAGTCACCCCTCCACTTT

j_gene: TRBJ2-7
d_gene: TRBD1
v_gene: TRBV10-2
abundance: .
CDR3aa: CASSATGTGSAEQYF
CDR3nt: TGCGCCAGCAGTGCCACCGGGACAGGGTCGGCCGAGCAGTACTTC

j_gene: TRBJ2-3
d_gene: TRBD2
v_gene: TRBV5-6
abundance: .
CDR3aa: CASSLELTGTSGVTDTQYF
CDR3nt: TGTGCCAGCAGCTTGGAGCTTACCGGGACTAGCGGGGTCACAGATACGCAGTATTTT

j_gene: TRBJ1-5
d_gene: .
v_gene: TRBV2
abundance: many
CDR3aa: CASRTGQGELQPQHF
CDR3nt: TGTGCCAGCAGAACGGGGCAGGGTGAACTTCAGCCCCAGCATTTT

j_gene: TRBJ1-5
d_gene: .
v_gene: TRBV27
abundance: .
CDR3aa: CASSLQSSNQPQHF
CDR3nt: TGTGCCAGCAGTTTGCAGTCTAGCAATCAGCCCCAGCATTTT

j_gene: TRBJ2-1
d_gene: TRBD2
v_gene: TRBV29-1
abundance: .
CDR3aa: CSVESVAGGYNEQFF
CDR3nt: TGCAGCGTTGAATCTGTAGCGGGAGGTTACAATGAGCAGTTCTTC